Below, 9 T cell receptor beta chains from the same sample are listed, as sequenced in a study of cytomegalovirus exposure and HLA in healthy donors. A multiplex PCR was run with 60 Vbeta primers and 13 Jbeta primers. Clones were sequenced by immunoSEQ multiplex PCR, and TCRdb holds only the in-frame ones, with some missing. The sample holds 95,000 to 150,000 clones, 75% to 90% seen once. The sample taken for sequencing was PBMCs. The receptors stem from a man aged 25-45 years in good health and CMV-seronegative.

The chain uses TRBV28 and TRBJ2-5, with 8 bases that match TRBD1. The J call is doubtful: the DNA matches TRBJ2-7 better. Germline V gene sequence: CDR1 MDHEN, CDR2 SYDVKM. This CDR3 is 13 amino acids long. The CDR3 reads CASSPGQGYEQYF. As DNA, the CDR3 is TGTGCCAGCAGTCCAGGACAGGGCTACGAGCAGTACTTC.

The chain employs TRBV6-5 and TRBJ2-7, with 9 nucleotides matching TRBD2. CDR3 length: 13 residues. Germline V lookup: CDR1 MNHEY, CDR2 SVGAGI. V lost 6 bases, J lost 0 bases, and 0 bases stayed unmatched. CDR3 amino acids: CASRRGGSYEQYF. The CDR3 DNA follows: TGTGCCAGCAGGCGGGGGGGCTCCTACGAGCAGTACTTC.

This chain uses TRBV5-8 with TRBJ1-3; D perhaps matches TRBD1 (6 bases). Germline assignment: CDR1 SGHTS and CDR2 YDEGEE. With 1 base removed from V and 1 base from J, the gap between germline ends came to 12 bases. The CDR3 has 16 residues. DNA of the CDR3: TGTGCCAGCAGCTTGCGCGGGGGGCAATCTGGAAACACCATATATTTT. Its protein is CASSLRGGQSGNTIYF.

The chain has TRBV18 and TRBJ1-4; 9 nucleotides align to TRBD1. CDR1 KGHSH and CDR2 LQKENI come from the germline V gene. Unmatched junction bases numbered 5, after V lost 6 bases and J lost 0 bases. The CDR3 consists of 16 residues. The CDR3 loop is CASSDRGDATNEKLFF. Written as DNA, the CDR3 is TGTGCCAGCTCGGACAGGGGCGACGCAACTAATGAAAAACTGTTTTTT.

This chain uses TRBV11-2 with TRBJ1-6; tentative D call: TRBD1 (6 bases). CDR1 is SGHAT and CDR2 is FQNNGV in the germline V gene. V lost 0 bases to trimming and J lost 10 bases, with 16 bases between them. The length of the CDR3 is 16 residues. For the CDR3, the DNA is TGTGCCAGCAGCTTAGATGGGGATCGGACAGAGTCACCCCTCCACTTT. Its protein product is CASSLDGDRTESPLHF.

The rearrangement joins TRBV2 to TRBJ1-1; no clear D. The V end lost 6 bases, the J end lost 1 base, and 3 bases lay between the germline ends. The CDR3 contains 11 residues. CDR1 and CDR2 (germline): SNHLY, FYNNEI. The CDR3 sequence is CASSSNTEAFF. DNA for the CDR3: TGTGCCAGCAGCTCGAACACTGAAGCTTTCTTT.

CDR3 sequence: CASSQAPPGTGLYNEQFF. The CDR3 bases are TGTGCCAGCAGCCAAGCTCCCCCCGGGACAGGGTTGTACAATGAGCAGTTCTTC. The V call is TRBV14, the J call TRBJ2-1; 9 nucleotides agree with TRBD1. Trimming took 1 base from V and 4 from J; bases not matched to a gene: 11. Germline values: CDR1 SGHDN, CDR2 FVKESK. The CDR3 runs to 18 residues.

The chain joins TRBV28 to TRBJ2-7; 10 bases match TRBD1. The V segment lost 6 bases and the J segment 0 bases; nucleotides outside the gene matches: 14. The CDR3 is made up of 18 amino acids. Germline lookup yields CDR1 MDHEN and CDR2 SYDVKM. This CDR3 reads CASSKLTGGPTPSYEQYF. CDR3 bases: TGTGCCAGCAGCAAACTGACAGGGGGCCCCACTCCCTCCTACGAGCAGTACTTC.

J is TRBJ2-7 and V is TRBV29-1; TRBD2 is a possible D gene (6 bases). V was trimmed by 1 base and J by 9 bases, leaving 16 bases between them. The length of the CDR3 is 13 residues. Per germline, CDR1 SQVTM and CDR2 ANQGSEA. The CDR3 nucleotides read TGCAGCGTTGAAGGGGCAGGGACTTCGGGGCAGTACTTC. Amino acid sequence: CSVEGAGTSGQYF.